This TCR beta chain was obtained from a study of shared clonotypes between healthy human individuals. This clone turned up a few times. CDR3 length: 16 amino acids. Germline V CDR1 and CDR2: MGHDK, SYGVNS. The V gene end was trimmed by 5 bases and the J gene end by 1 base; junction bases not matched to a gene: 3. Produced via immunoSEQ multiplex PCR; TCRdb's table is partial and in-frame only. The table lists some 1 million clones, about 75% of them singletons, with about 1.5% in the top ten. The TCR sequence derives from a man aged 18 to 35 in good health. J is TRBJ2-3 and V is TRBV25-1; 13 bases map to TRBD2. Input material: memory CD4+ T cells sorted from blood. The subset was: CD45RA-negative fraction. CDR3: CASSSGLAGRTDTQYF. CDR3 nucleotide sequence: TGTGCCAGCAGTTCGGGACTAGCGGGACGCACAGATACGCAGTATTTT.